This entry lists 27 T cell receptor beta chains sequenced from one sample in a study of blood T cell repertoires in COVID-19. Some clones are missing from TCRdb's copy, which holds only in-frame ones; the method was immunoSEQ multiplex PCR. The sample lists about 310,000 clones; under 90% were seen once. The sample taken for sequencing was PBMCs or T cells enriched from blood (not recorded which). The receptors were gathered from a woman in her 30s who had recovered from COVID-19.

The CDR3 bases are TGTGCCAGCAGCCCCCGGGTTCGACACAATGAGCAGTTCTTC. Amino acids: CASSPRVRHNEQFF. The chain carries TRBV7-2 and TRBJ2-1; no clear D gene. Trimming removed 5 bases from V and 5 bases from J, with 13 bases in between. Germline V gene lookup returns CDR1 SGHTA and CDR2 FQGNSA. This CDR3 comprises 14 residues.

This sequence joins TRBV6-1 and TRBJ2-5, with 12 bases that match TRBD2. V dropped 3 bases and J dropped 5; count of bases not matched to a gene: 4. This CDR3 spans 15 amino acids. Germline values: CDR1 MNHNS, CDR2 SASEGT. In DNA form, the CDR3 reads TGTGCCAGCAGTGATGGGACTAGCGGGTGGGAGACCCAGTACTTC. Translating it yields CASSDGTSGWETQYF.

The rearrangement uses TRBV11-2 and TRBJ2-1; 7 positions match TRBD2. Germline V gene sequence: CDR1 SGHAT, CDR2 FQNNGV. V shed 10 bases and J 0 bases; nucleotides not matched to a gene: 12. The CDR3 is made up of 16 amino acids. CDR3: CATTLPLADSYNEQFF. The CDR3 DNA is TGTGCCACCACGCTACCTCTAGCGGACTCCTACAATGAGCAGTTCTTC.

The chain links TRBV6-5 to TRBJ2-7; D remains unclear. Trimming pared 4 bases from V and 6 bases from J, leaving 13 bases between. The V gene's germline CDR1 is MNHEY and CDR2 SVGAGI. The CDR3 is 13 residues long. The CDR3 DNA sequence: TGTGCCAGCAGTTCCCGCTCCGGGTCCGAGCAGTACTTC. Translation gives CASSSRSGSEQYF.

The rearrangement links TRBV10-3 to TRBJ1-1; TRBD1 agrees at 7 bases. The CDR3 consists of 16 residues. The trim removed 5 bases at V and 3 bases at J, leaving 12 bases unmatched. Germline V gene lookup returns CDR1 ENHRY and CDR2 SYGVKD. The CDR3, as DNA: TGTGCCATCAGTCCCCATAGACAGGGTCGGGACACTGAAGCTTTCTTT. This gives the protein CAISPHRQGRDTEAFF.

The DNA of the CDR3 is TGTGCCAGCAGCGCGGGACACCGAAACACCATATATTTT. Its protein is CASSAGHRNTIYF. This chain joins TRBV9 and TRBJ1-3; a possible D gene is TRBD1 (6 bases). The CDR3 is 13 amino acids. Trimming cost V 3 bases and J 5 bases, with 9 bases left between them. Germline CDR1 is SGDLS and CDR2 is YYNGEE.

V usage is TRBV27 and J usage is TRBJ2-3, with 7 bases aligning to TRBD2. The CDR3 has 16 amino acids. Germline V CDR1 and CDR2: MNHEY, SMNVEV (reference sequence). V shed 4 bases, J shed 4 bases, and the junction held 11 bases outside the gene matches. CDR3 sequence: CASSSPLARTADTQYF. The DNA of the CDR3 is TGTGCCAGCAGTTCCCCACTAGCGAGGACGGCAGATACGCAGTATTTT.

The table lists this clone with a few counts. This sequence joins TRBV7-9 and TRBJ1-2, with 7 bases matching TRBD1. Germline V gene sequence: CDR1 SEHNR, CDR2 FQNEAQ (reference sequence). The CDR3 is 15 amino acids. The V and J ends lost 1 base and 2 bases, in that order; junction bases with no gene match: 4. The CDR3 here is CASSLEQGLNYGYTF. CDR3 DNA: TGTGCCAGCAGCTTAGAACAGGGGTTGAACTATGGCTACACCTTC.

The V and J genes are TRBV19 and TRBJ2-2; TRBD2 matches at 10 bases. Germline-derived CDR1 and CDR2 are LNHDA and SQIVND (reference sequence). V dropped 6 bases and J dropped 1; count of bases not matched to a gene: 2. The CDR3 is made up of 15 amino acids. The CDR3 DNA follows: TGTGCCAGTAGCGGACTAGCGGTGAACACCGGGGAGCTGTTTTTT. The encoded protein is CASSGLAVNTGELFF.

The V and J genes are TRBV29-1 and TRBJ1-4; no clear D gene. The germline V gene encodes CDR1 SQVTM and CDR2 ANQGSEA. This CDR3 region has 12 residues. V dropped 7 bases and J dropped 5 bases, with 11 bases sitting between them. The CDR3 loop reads CSAGRGNEKLFF. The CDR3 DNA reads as TGCAGCGCCGGGAGAGGAAATGAAAAACTGTTTTTT.

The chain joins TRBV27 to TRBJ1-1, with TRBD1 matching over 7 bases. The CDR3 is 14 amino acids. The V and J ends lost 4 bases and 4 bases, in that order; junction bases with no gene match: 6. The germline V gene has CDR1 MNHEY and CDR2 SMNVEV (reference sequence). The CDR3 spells CASSSTGRSTEAFF. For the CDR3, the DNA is TGTGCCAGCAGTTCGACAGGGAGGAGCACTGAAGCTTTCTTT.

The CDR3 DNA reads TGTGCCAGTAGTAACAGGCCCTCCTACAATGAGCAGTTCTTC. Protein product: CASSNRPSYNEQFF. J is TRBJ2-1 and V is TRBV19; TRBD1 is a possible D gene (5 bases). V lost 4 bases and J 0 bases, leaving 7 bases between the germline ends. Germline assignment: CDR1 LNHDA and CDR2 SQIVND (reference sequence). The CDR3 runs 14 residues.

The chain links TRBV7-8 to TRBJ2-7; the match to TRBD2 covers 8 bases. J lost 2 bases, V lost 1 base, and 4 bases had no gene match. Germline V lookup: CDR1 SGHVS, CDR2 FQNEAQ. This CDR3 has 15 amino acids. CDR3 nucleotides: TGTGCCAGCAGCTTAGAGCCAGCGGGAGCCTACGAGCAGTACTTC. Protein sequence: CASSLEPAGAYEQYF.

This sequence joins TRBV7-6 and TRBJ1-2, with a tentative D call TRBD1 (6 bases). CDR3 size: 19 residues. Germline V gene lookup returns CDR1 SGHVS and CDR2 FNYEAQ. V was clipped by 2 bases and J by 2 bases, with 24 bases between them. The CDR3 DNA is TGTGCCAGCAGCTTACTGCCGAGGGGGAGGGGGGGCGCGAACTATGGCTACACCTTC. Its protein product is CASSLLPRGRGGANYGYTF.

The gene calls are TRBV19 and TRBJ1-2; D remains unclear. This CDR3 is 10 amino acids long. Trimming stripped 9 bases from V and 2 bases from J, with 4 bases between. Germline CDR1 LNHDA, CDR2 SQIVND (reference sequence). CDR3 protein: CASRNYGYTF. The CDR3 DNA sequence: TGTGCCAGCAGAAACTATGGCTACACCTTC.

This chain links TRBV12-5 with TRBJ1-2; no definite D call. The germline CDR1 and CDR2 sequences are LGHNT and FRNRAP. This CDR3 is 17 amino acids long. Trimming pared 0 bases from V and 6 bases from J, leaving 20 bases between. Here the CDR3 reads CASGLVLAALPSNGYTF. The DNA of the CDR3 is TGTGCTAGTGGTTTGGTACTAGCTGCCCTACCATCCAATGGCTACACCTTC.

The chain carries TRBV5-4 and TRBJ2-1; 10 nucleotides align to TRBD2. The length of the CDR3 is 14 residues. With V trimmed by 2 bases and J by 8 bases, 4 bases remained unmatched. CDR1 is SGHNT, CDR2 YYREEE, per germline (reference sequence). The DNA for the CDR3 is TGTGCCAGCAGCTTAGCGGGAGGGGGGCATGAGCAGTTCTTC. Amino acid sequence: CASSLAGGGHEQFF.

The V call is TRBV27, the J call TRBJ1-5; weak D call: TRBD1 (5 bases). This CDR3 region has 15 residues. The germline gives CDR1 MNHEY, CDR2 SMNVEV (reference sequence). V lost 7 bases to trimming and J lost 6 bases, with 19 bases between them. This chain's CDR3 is CASKRLGGVSQPQHF. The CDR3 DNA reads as TGTGCCAGCAAGAGATTGGGGGGTGTGAGTCAGCCCCAGCATTTT.

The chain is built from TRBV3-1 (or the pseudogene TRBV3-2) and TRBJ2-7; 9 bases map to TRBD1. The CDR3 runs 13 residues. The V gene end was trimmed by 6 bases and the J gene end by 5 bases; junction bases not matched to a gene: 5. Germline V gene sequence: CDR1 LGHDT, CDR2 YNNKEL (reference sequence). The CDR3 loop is CASRTGGLDEQYF. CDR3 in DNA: TGTGCCAGCAGAACAGGGGGCCTGGACGAGCAGTACTTC.

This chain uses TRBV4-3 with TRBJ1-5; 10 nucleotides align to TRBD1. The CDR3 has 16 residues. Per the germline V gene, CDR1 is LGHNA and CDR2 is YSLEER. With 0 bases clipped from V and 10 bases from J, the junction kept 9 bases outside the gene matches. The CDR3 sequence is CASSQEWDRGLGPQHF. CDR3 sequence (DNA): TGCGCCAGCAGCCAAGAGTGGGACAGGGGCCTAGGACCCCAGCATTTT.

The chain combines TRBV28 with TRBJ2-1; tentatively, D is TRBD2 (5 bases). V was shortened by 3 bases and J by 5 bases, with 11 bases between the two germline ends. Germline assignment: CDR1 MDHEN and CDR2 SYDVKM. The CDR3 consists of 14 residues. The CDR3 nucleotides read TGTGCCAGCAGTTTCGAGGGTGGCCACAATGAGCAGTTCTTC. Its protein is CASSFEGGHNEQFF.

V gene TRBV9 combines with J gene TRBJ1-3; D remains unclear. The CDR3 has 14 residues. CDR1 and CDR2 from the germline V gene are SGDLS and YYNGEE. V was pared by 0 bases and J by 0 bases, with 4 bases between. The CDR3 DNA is TGTGCCAGCAGCGTAGGCAGCTCTGGAAACACCATATATTTT. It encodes CASSVGSSGNTIYF.

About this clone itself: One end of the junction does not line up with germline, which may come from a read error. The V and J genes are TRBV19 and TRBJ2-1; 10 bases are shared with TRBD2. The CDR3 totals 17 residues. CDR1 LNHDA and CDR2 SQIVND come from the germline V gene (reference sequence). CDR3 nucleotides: TGTGCGAGTAGTAGAAAGCTAGCGGGAGTTTATGGTAATGAGCAGTTCTTC. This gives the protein CASSRKLAGVYGNEQFF.

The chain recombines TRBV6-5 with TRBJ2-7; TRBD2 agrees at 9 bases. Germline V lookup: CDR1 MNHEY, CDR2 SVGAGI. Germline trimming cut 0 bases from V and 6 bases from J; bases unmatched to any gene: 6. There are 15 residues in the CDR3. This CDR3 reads CASSYSSSGTREQYF. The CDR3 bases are TGTGCCAGCAGTTACTCTTCTAGCGGGACGCGCGAGCAGTACTTC.

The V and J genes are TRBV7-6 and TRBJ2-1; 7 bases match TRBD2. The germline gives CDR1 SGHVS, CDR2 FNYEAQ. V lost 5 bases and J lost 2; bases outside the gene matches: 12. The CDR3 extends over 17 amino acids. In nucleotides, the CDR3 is TGTGCCAGCAGCCCAACTCTAGCGGCCGATACCTACAATGAGCAGTTCTTC. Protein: CASSPTLAADTYNEQFF.

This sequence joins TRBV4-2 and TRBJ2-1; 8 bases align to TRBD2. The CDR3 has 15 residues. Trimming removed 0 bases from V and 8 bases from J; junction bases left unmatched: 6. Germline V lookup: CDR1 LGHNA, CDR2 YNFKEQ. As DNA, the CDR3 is TGTGCCAGCAGCCAAGATACGGCGGGGGGCGATGAGCAGTTCTTC. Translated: CASSQDTAGGDEQFF.

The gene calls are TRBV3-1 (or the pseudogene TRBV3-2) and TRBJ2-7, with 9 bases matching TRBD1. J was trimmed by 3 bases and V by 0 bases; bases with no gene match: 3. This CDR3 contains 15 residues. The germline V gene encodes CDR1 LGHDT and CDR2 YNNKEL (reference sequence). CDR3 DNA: TGTGCCAGCAGCCAAGAGGGGGGACAGGGCTACGAGCAGTACTTC. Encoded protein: CASSQEGGQGYEQYF.